This TCR beta chain was obtained from a study of T cell changes during pregnancy in multiple sclerosis. Clones were sequenced by immunoSEQ multiplex PCR, and TCRdb holds only the in-frame ones, with some missing. The sample gives about 66,000 clones, 90% of which show up once; around 1.4% is in the top ten. Sequences were derived from peripheral blood, sampled in the third trimester of pregnancy. The source is a female donor with multiple sclerosis, enrolled in a pregnancy study.

The CDR3, as DNA: TGTGCCAGCAGCTGGGCAGTGGAAGATACGCAGTATTTT. Translating gives CASSWAVEDTQYF. The rearrangement joins TRBV5-4 to TRBJ2-3; no reliable D call. Germline assignment: CDR1 SGHNT and CDR2 YYREEE (reference sequence). V lost 3 bases and J 5 bases, leaving 10 bases between the germline ends. The CDR3 sequence is 13 residues long.